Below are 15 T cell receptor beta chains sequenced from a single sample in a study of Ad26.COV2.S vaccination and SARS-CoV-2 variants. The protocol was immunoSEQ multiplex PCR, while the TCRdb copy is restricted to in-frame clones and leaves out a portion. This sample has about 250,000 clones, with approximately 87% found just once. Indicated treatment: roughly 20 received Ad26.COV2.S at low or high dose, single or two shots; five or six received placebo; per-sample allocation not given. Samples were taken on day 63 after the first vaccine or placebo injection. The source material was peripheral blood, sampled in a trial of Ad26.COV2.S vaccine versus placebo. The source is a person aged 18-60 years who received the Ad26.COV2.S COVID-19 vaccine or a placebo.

The CDR3 protein is CASSPLVSGADTQYF. CDR3 nucleotides: TGTGCCAGCAGCCCACTAGTTTCCGGAGCAGATACGCAGTATTTT. This chain links TRBV6-2 or TRBV6-3 with TRBJ2-3, with D perhaps TRBD2 (5 bases). This CDR3 is 15 amino acids long. Germline CDR1 MNHEY, CDR2 SVGEGT. Trimming shortened V by 6 bases and J by 4 bases, and 17 bases separated the two germline ends.

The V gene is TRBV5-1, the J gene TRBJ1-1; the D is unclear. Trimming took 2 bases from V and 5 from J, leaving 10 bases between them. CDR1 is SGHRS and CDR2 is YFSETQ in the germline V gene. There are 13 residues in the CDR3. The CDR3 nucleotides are TGCGCCAGCAGCTTTTATGGTGGGACTGAAGCTTTCTTT. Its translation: CASSFYGGTEAFF.

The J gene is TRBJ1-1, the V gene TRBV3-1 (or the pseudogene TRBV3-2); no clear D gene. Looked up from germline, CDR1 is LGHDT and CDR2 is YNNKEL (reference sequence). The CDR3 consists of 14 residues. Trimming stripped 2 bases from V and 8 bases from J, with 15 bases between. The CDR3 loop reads CASSQQDTYHEAFF. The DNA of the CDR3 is TGTGCCAGCAGCCAACAAGACACCTACCACGAAGCTTTCTTT.

The DNA for the CDR3 is TGTGCCAGCAAGAGGGACGGAGAGCTGTTTTTT. Residues: CASKRDGELFF. This sequence joins TRBV2 and TRBJ2-2; D tentatively reads TRBD1 or TRBD2 (5 bases each). Germline V gene lookup returns CDR1 SNHLY and CDR2 FYNNEI. The V end was cut by 7 bases, the J end by 11 bases, with 11 bases between. This CDR3 has 11 residues.

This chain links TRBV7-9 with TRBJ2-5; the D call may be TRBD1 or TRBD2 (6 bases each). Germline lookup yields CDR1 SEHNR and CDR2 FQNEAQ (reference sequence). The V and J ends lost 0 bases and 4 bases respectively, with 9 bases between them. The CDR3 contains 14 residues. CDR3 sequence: CASSLAGGTETQYF. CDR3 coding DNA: TGTGCCAGCAGCTTAGCGGGGGGCACAGAGACCCAGTACTTC.

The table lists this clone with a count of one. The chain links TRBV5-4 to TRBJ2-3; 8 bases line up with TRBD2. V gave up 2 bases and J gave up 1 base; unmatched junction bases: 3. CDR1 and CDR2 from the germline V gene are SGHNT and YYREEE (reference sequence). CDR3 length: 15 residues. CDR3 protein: CASSLPGGGTDTQYF. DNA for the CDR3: TGTGCCAGCAGCTTACCGGGGGGGGGCACAGATACGCAGTATTTT.

In DNA, the CDR3 is TGTGCCAGCGTACAGGGTCTTGAGCAGTACTTC. It is translated as CASVQGLEQYF. The genes are TRBV6-5 and TRBJ2-7; maybe TRBD1 (6 bases). V shed 8 bases and J shed 7 bases, with 12 bases lying between them. The CDR3 is made up of 11 amino acids. In germline, CDR1 is MNHEY, CDR2 SVGAGI.

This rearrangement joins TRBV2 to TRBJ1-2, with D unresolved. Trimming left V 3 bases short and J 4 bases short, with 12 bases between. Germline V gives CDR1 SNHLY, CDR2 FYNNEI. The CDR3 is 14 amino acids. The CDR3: CASSDFRAGYGYTF. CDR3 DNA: TGTGCCAGCAGTGATTTTAGGGCGGGCTATGGCTACACCTTC.

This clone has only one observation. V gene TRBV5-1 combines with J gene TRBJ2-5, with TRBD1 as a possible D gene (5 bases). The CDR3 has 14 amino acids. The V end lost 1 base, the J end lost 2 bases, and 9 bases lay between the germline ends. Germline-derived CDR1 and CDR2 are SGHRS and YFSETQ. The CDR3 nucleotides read TGCGCCAGCAGCTTGAAACAGGCACAAGAGACCCAGTACTTC. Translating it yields CASSLKQAQETQYF.

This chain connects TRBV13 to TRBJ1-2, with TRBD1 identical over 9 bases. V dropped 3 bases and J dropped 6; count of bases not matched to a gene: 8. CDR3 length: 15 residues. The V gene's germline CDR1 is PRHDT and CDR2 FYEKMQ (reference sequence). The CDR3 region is CASSLVSGTGNGYTF. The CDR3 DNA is TGTGCCAGCAGCTTGGTGAGTGGGACAGGGAATGGCTACACCTTC.

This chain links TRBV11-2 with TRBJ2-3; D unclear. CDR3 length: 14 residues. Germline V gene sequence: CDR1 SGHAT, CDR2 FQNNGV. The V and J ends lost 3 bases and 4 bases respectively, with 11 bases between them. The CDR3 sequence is CASSFTKDSDTQYF. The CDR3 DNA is TGTGCCAGCAGCTTCACTAAAGACTCAGATACGCAGTATTTT.

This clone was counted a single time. The CDR3 loop reads CASSQDGRLLNYGYTF. In DNA, the CDR3 is TGTGCCAGCAGCCAAGATGGCAGACTCCTCAACTATGGCTACACCTTC. The chain has TRBV4-2 and TRBJ1-2; D is unresolved. The CDR3 has 16 residues. In germline, CDR1 is LGHNA, CDR2 YNFKEQ. V gave up 0 bases and J gave up 2 bases, with 13 bases separating them.

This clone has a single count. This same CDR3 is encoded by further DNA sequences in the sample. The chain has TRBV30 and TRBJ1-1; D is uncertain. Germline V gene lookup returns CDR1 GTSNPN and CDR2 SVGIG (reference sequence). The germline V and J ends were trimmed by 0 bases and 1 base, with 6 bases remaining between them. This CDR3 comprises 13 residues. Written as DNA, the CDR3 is TGTGCCTGGAGTGTATGGGGGAACACTGAAGCTTTCTTT. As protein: CAWSVWGNTEAFF.

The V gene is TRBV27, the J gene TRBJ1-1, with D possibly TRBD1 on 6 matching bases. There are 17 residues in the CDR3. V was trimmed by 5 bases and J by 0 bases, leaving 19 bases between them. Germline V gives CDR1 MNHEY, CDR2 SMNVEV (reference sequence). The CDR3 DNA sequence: TGTGCCAGCAGTCAACAGGGAACCTACCTCATGAACACTGAAGCTTTCTTT. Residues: CASSQQGTYLMNTEAFF.

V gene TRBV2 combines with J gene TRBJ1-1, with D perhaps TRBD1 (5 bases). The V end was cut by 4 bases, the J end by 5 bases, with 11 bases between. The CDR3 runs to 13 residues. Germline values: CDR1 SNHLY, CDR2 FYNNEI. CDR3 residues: CASSVKGRTEAFF. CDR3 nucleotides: TGTGCCAGCAGTGTTAAGGGGCGGACTGAAGCTTTCTTT.